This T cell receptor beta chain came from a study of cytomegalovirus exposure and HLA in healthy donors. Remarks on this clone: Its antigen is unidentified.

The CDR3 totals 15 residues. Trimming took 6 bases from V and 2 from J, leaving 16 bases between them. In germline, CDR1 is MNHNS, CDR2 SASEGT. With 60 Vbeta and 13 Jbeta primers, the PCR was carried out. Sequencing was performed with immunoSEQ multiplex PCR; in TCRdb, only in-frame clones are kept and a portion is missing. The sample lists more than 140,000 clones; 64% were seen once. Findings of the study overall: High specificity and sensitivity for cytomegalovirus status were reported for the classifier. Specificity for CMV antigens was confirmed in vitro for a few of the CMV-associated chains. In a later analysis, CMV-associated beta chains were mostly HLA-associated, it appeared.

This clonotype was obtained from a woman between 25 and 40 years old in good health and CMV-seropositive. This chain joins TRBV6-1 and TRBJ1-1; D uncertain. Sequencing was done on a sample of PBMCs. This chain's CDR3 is CASRVTPTVNTEAFF. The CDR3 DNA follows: TGTGCCAGCAGAGTGACTCCTACGGTTAACACTGAAGCTTTCTTT.